Included here is one T cell receptor beta chain sequence, with context. This sample was included in a study of blood T cells in healthy people across ages. The CDR3 is 19 amino acids. A sample-barcoded 5' primer and a J-beta primer mix were used in a second PCR of roughly 7 to 11 cycles. A template-switch adaptor that had 12 random nucleotides put a tag on each cDNA molecule. Using its own MiXCR run on the 5' RACE reads, TCRdb lists one record per CDR3 protein. The table shows around 990,000 distinct CDR3 sequences, with around two fifths occurring only once. The donors, all healthy, were Caucasians living in Russia, aged roughly 6 to 100.

The chain recombines TRBV21-1 with TRBJ2-1; TRBD2 is the table's D call and was not checked against the DNA. TRBV21-1 constitutes a pseudogene. The sequence derives from a man younger than 30 in good health. Material for sequencing was blood. CDR3 in amino acids: CASSKDGTSGPLSYNEQFF. Written as DNA, the CDR3 is TGTGCCAGCAGCAAAGACGGGACTAGCGGTCCCCTCTCCTACAATGAGCAGTTCTTC.